The text below deals with one TCR beta chain. Its antigen is not yet known. Base qualities are not provided; no much larger clone lies one nucleotide away. The V end gives up 8 bases and the J end 2 bases, leaving 14 bases in the junction not matched to a gene. The germline V gene yields SGHVS for CDR1 and FQNEAQ for CDR2. The CDR3, cysteine through phenylalanine, is 17 amino acids long. Just CDR3 DNA is preserved here, 51 bases in frame from base 1. TCRbeta CDR3 regions were amplified from genomic DNA using the immunoSEQ Assay, a bias-controlled multiplex PCR. In the source study's methods: The number of nucleated cells in each sample was estimated from the amplification of reference gene primers within the assay. To quantify the absolute abundance of each unique TCRbeta CDR3 rearrangement, sequence reads were collapsed and filtered. For each sample, productive Simpson clonality was calculated by taking the square root of Simpson's diversity index across productive rearrangements. Not all clones reach the TCRdb copy of this immuneACCESS table, which keeps in-frame sequences only. Checked studies attribute under half of the gap to unresolved V genes and leave the rest unexplained. The V and J calls and clone size are taken from that table; D and trimming were inferred from the DNA. The table for this sample lists about 68,000 clones; 65% to 90% of them were counted only once. More than 1.4% of the sample goes to the ten largest clones.

The collaborating institutions used their own protocols to collect whole blood in K2EDTA tubes. For TCRbeta analysis, collaborator samples were shipped as frozen whole blood, as isolated PBMCs, or as DNA extracted from either sample type. This sample was included in a study of blood T cell repertoires in COVID-19 (dated by TCRdb to about 2020). Background on the whole study: Samples covering the acute and convalescent phases of COVID-19 were provided by collaborators in the United States, Italy and Spain. The prospective study material was composed of cDNA or gDNA derived from T cells, B-cell-depleted T cells, or PBMCs. Deeply sampled blood TCRbeta repertoires from subjects exposed to, actively infected with, or recovered from COVID-19 were included in the dataset. A freely available public database, intended as a resource for researchers studying the immune response to SARS-CoV-2, is where the repertoires were released. The samples were drawn from the first 160 participants of the ongoing ImmuneRACE study and from some 1,300 subjects provided by 6 global collaborators. A de-identified subject ID, COVID-19 status, age in years and sex were almost always included in the sample metadata. Where available, HLA class I and class II types were obtained from metadata supplied by the sample provider rather than from assay-based typing. Study-wide findings and limitations: Clinical and demographic metadata were provided uncurated, with the amount varying by source and participant.

Recombination connected TRBV7-8 to TRBJ2-1, with 8 bases in between that match TRBD2. The origin of this receptor is a woman aged 55 to 70 with acute or convalescent COVID-19. The material sequenced was peripheral blood. The nucleotide sequence is TGTGCCAGCTCCCAAAACCAGCGGGGGATAACCTACAATGAGCAGTTCTTC. Its product reads: CASSQNQRGITYNEQFF.